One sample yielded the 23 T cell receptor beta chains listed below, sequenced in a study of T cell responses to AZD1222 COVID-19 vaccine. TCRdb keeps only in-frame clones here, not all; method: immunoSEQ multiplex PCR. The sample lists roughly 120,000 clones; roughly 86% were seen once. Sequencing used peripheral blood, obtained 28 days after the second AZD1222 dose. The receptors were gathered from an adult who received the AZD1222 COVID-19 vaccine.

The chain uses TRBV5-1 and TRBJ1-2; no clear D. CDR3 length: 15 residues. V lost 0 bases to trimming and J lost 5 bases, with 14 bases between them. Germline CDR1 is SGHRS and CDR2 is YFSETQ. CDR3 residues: CASSLDWEGRYGYTF. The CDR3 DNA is TGCGCCAGCAGCTTGGATTGGGAAGGAAGGTATGGCTACACCTTC.

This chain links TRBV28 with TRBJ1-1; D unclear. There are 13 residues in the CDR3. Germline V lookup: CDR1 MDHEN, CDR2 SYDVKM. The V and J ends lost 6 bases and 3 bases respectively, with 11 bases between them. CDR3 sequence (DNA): TGTGCCAGCAGGGCCCCTGCGGACACTGAAGCTTTCTTT. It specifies CASRAPADTEAFF.

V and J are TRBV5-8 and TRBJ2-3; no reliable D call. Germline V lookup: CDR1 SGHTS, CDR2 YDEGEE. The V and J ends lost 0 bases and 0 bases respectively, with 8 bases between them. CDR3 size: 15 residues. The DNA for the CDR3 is TGTGCCAGCAGCTTGGCCATGGCGAGCACAGATACGCAGTATTTT. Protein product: CASSLAMASTDTQYF.

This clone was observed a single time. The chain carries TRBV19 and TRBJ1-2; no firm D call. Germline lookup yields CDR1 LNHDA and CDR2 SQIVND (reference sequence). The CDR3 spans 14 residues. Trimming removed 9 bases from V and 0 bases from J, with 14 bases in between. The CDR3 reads CASLDPGANYGYTF. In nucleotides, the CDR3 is TGTGCCAGCCTCGACCCCGGGGCTAACTATGGCTACACCTTC.

The CDR3 protein is CASSSHMNTEAFF. In nucleotides, the CDR3 is TGTGCCAGCAGCTCGCACATGAACACTGAAGCTTTCTTT. The chain recombines TRBV7-2 with TRBJ1-1; D call uncertain. CDR3 size: 13 residues. Germline lookup yields CDR1 SGHTA and CDR2 FQGNSA. The V gene lost 4 bases and the J gene lost 0 bases, with 6 bases spanning the gap.

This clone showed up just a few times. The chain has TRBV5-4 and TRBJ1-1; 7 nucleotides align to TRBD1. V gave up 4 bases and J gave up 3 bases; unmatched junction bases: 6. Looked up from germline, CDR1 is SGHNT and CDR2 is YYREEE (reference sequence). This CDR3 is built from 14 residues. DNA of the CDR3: TGTGCCAGCAGCGCGGTCGACAGGGACACTGAAGCTTTCTTT. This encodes CASSAVDRDTEAFF. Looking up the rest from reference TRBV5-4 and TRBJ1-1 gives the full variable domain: ETGVTQSPTHLIKTRGQQVTLRCSSQSGHNTVSWYQQALGQGPQFIFQYYREEENGRGNFPPRFSGLQFPNYSSELNVNALELDDSALYLCASSAVDRDTEAFFGQGTRLTVV.

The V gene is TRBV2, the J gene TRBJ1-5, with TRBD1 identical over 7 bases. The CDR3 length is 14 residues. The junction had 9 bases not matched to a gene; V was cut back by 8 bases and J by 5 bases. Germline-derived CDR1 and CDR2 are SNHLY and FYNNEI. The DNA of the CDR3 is TGTGCCAGCGGGGCCACCGGGACAGATCAGCCCCAGCATTTT. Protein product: CASGATGTDQPQHF.

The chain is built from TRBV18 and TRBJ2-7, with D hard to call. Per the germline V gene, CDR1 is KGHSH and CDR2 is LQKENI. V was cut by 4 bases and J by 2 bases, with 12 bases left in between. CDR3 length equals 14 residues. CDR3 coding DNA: TGTGCCAGCTCACTCGCACCAGACGCCTACGAGCAGTACTTC. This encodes CASSLAPDAYEQYF. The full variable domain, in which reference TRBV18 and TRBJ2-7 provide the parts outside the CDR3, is NAGVMQNPRHLVRRRGQEARLRCSPMKGHSHVYWYRQLPEEGLKFMVYLQKENIIDESGMPKERFSAEFPKEGPSILRIQQVVRGDSAAYFCASSLAPDAYEQYFGPGTRLTVT.

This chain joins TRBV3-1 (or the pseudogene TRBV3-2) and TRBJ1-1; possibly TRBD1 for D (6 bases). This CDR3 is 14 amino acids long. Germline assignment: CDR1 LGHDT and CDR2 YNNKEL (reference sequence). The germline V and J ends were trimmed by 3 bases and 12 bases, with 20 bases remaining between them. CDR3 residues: CASSQGAPAGDSFF. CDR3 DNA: TGTGCCAGCAGCCAGGGTGCGCCCGCAGGGGACTCTTTCTTT.

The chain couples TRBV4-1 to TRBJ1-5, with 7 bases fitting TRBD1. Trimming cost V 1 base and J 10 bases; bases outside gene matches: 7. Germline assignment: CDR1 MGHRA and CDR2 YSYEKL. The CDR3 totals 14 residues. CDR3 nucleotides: TGCGCCAGCAGCCAAGGACAGGGTAGAAATCCCCAGCATTTT. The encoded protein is CASSQGQGRNPQHF.

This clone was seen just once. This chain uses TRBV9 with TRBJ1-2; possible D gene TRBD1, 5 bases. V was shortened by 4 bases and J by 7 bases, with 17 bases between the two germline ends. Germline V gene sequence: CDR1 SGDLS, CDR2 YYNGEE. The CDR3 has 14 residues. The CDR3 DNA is TGTGCCAGCAGCACCGACAGTCCTGGGGGTGGCTACACCTTC. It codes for CASSTDSPGGGYTF.

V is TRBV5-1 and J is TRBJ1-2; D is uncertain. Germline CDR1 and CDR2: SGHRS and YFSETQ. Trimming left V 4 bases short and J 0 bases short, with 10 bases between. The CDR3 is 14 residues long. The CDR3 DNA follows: TGCGCCAGCAGCATTACCGGGACTAACTATGGCTACACCTTC. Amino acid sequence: CASSITGTNYGYTF.

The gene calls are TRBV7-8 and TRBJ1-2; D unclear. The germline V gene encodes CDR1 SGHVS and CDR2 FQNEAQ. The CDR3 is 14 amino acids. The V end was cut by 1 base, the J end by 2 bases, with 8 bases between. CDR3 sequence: CASSLGADNYGYTF. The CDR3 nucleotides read TGTGCCAGCAGCTTAGGAGCTGACAACTATGGCTACACCTTC.

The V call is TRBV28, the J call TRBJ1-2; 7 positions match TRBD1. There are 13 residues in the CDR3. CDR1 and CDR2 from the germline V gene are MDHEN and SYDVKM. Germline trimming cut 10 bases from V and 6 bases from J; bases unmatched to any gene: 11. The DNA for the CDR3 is TGTGCCAATTTGGACAGGTTACTAGATGGCTACACCTTC. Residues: CANLDRLLDGYTF.

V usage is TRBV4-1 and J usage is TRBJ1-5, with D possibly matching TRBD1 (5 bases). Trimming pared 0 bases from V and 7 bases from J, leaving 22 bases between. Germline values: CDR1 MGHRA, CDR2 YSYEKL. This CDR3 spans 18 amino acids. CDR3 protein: CASSQDLGAREIGQPQHF. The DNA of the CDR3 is TGCGCCAGCAGCCAAGACTTAGGGGCCAGGGAGATAGGCCAGCCCCAGCATTTT.

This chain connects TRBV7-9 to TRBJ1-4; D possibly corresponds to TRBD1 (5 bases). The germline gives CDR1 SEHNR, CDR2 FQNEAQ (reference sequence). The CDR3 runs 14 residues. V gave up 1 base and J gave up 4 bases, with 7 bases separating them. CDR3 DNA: TGTGCCAGCAGCTTAGTACAGGTTAATGAAAAACTGTTTTTT. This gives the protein CASSLVQVNEKLFF.

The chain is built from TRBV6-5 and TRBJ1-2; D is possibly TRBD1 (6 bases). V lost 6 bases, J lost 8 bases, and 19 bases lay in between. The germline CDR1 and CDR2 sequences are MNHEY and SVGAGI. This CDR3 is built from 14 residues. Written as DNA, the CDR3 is TGTGCCAGCAGCGGGGCAGGGGCCACTCGCGGCTACACCTTC. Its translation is CASSGAGATRGYTF.

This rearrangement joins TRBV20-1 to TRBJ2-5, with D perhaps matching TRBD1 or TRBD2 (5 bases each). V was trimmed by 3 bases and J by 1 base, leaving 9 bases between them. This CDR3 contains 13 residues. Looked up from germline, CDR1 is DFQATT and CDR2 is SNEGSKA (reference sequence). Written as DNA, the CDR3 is TGCAGTGCTAGTTTGGGGGTCCAAGAGACCCAGTACTTC. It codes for CSASLGVQETQYF.

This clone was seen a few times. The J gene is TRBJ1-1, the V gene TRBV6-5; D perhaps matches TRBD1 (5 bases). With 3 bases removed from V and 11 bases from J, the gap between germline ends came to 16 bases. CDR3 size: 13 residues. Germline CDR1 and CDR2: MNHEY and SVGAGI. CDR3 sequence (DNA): TGTGCCAGCAGTTATATAGAAGACGGGGCGGCTTTCTTT. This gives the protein CASSYIEDGAAFF.

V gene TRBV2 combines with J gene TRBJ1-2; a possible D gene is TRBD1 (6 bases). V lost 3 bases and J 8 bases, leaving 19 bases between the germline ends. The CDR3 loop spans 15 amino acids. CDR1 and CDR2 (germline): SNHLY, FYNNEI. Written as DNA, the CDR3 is TGTGCCAGCAGTGAGCAAGCCCACAGGAGGGGGGGCTACACCTTC. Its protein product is CASSEQAHRRGGYTF.

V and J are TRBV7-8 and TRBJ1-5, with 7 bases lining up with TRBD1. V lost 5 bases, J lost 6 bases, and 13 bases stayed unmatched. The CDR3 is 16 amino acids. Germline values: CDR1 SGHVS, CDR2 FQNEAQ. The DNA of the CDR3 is TGTGCCAGCAGCACAAGGACGACAGGGTTGGGTCAGCCCCAGCATTTT. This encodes CASSTRTTGLGQPQHF.

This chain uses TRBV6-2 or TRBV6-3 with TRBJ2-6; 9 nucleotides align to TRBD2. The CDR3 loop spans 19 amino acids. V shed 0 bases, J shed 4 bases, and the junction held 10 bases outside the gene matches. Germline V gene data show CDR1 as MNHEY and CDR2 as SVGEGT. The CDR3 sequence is CASSYSMASGAFGANVLTF. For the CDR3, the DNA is TGTGCCAGCAGTTACTCGATGGCTAGCGGGGCCTTCGGGGCCAACGTCCTGACTTTC.

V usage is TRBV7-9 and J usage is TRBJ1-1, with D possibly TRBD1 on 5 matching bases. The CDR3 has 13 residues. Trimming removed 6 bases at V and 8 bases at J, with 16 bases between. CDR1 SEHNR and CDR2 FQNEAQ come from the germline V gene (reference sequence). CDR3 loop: CASSRLQEPEAFF. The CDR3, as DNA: TGTGCCAGCAGTCGCCTACAGGAACCAGAAGCTTTCTTT.